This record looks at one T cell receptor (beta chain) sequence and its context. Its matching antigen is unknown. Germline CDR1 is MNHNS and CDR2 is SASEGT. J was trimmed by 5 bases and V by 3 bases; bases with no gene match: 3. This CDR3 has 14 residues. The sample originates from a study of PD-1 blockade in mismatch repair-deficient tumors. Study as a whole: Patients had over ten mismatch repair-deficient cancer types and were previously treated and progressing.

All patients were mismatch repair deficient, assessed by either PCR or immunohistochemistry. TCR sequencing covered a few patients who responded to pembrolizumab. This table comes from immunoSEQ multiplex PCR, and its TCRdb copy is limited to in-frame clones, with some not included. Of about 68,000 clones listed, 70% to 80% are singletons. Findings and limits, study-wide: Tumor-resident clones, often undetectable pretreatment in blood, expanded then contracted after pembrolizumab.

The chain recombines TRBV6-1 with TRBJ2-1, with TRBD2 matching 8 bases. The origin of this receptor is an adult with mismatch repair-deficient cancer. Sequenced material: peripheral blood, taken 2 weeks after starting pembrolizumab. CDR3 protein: CASSESGSDNEQFF. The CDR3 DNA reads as TGTGCCAGCAGTGAGAGCGGGAGTGACAATGAGCAGTTCTTC.